This record concerns one T cell receptor beta chain sequence. This clone showed up just once. There is no known antigen for this receptor. No much larger clonotype is one base removed from it; base qualities were not supplied. This specimen comes from a study of T cell changes during pregnancy in multiple sclerosis (dated by TCRdb to the late 2010s). Looking at the study overall: The study examined how the T cell repertoire changed over the course of pregnancy in women with multiple sclerosis.

Receptors were amplified or captured by the immunoSEQ multiplex PCR assay. Not all clones reach the TCRdb copy of this immuneACCESS table, which keeps in-frame sequences only. Checked studies attribute under half of the gap to unresolved V genes and leave the rest unexplained. The sample contains approximately 100,000 clones, 91% of them found a single time. The top ten hold 3% to 3.5% of the sample. As encoded in the germline V gene, CDR1 is ENHRY while CDR2 is SYGVKD. There are 11 amino acids in the CDR3, from cysteine to phenylalanine inclusive. The entry retains the CDR3 DNA only, 33 bases that are in frame from base 1. The V and J ends are trimmed by 10 bases and 6 bases, leaving 11 bases between them.

This clonotype was sampled from a female donor with multiple sclerosis, enrolled in a pregnancy study. The material was peripheral blood, obtained after pregnancy. Recombination joined TRBV10-3 with TRBJ2-3, with TRBD2 perhaps the D gene, on 5 matching bases. Here is the DNA: TGTGCCACTCGGGGTTGGGATACGCAGTATTTT. Translated, this gives CATRGWDTQYF.